Sequencing of this TCR beta chain was carried out in a study of shared clonotypes between healthy human individuals. It was CD45RO-negative cells, positively selected for CCR7, that made up naive CD8 cells, with terminally differentiated effector memory CD45RA+ cells excluded. The CDR3 sequence is 13 residues long. CDR1 is SEHNR, CDR2 FQNEAQ, per germline (reference sequence). Trimming shortened V by 5 bases and J by 5 bases, and 12 bases separated the two germline ends. Sequencing was performed with immunoSEQ multiplex PCR; in TCRdb, only in-frame clones are kept and a portion is missing. The repertoire consists of under 2,000,000 clones, with 85% to 95% occurring once and the leading ten covering approximately 1%.

This TCR was sampled from a man in his late teens or twenties in good health. The specimen was naive CD8+ T cells sorted from blood. V and J are TRBV7-9 and TRBJ2-5; D unclear. CDR3 in amino acids: CASSAPVLETQYF. CDR3 coding DNA: TGTGCCAGCAGCGCCCCCGTTCTGGAGACCCAGTACTTC.